Below, 11 T cell receptor beta chains from the same sample are listed, as sequenced in a study of cytomegalovirus exposure and HLA in healthy donors. Sequencing was performed with immunoSEQ multiplex PCR; in TCRdb, only in-frame clones are kept and a portion is missing. The top ten hold roughly 1% of the sample, which has some 67,000 clones, approximately 94% seen once. What was sequenced was PBMCs. The receptor source for this set is a woman under 30 in good health and CMV-seronegative.

V usage is TRBV29-1 and J usage is TRBJ2-1, with 8 bases lining up with TRBD2. V was clipped by 7 bases and J by 0 bases; unmatched bases: 8. Germline V gene lookup returns CDR1 SQVTM and CDR2 ANQGSEA. The CDR3 extends over 15 amino acids. The CDR3 is CSAPRAGGSYNEQFF. CDR3 nucleotide sequence: TGCAGCGCCCCGAGGGCGGGGGGCTCCTACAATGAGCAGTTCTTC.

The chain has TRBV6-6 and TRBJ1-1, with 7 bases that match TRBD1. CDR3 length: 15 amino acids. In germline, CDR1 is MNHNY, CDR2 SVGAGI (reference sequence). The V and J ends lost 2 bases and 1 base, in that order; junction bases with no gene match: 4. CDR3 coding DNA: TGTGCCAGCAGTTACGGGGGACAGCGGAACACTGAAGCTTTCTTT. Encoded protein: CASSYGGQRNTEAFF.

V and J are TRBV4-2 and TRBJ2-3; a possible D gene is TRBD2 (5 bases). V gave up 0 bases and J gave up 2 bases, with 9 bases separating them. Germline CDR1 LGHNA, CDR2 YNFKEQ. The CDR3 loop spans 15 amino acids. The CDR3 loop is CASSQEAGITDTQYF. In DNA form, the CDR3 reads TGTGCCAGCAGCCAAGAGGCCGGGATCACAGATACGCAGTATTTT.

The chain carries TRBV28 and TRBJ2-7; the match to TRBD2 covers 7 bases. The junction had 7 bases not matched to a gene; V was cut back by 6 bases and J by 2 bases. The CDR3 runs to 14 residues. Germline V gene lookup returns CDR1 MDHEN and CDR2 SYDVKM. The chain's CDR3 is CASSPRLAAYEQYF. CDR3 in DNA: TGTGCCAGCAGCCCAAGACTAGCAGCCTACGAGCAGTACTTC.

The chain joins TRBV27 to TRBJ2-5, with no clear D. The V and J ends lost 10 bases and 5 bases respectively, with 17 bases between them. Germline V CDR1 and CDR2: MNHEY, SMNVEV (reference sequence). The CDR3 length is 13 residues. CDR3 nucleotides: TGTGCCACTTCGACCGCGCCCGGGGAGACCCAGTACTTC. Its translation is CATSTAPGETQYF.

This clone was seen just once. The chain joins TRBV28 to TRBJ2-5; TRBD2 aligns across 10 bases. Germline V gene lookup returns CDR1 MDHEN and CDR2 SYDVKM. Unmatched junction bases numbered 4, after V lost 5 bases and J lost 1 base. CDR3 size: 15 residues. The CDR3 DNA is TGTGCCAGCAGTCAAACTAGCGGGATCCAAGAGACCCAGTACTTC. It yields the protein CASSQTSGIQETQYF.

The CDR3 spells CASSALAGDTGELFF. For the CDR3, the DNA is TGTGCCAGCAGTGCCCTAGCGGGGGACACCGGGGAGCTGTTTTTT. The rearrangement links TRBV2 to TRBJ2-2; 10 bases align to TRBD2. J lost 3 bases, V lost 4 bases, and 2 bases had no gene match. The CDR3 totals 15 residues. Germline CDR1 and CDR2: SNHLY and FYNNEI.

The rearrangement links TRBV5-1 to TRBJ2-1; tentatively, D is TRBD2 (5 bases). Per germline, CDR1 SGHRS and CDR2 YFSETQ. Trimming shortened V by 6 bases and J by 2 bases, and 9 bases separated the two germline ends. The CDR3 totals 13 residues. This CDR3 is CASKEDAYNEQFF. DNA for the CDR3: TGCGCCAGCAAGGAGGACGCCTACAATGAGCAGTTCTTC.

The chain combines TRBV27 with TRBJ2-5; 8 positions match TRBD2. Germline assignment: CDR1 MNHEY and CDR2 SMNVEV (reference sequence). This CDR3 has 12 amino acids. With 7 bases clipped from V and 7 bases from J, the junction kept 5 bases outside the gene matches. The CDR3 loop reads CASKLAEGTQYF. The CDR3 nucleotides read TGTGCCAGCAAACTAGCGGAAGGGACCCAGTACTTC.

The CDR3: CASKTGTEQYF. The CDR3 nucleotides read TGTGCCAGCAAGACAGGGACCGAGCAGTACTTC. The chain joins TRBV5-6 to TRBJ2-7; 7 nucleotides match TRBD1. CDR1 SGHDT and CDR2 YYEEEE come from the germline V gene. CDR3 length equals 11 residues. With V trimmed by 6 bases and J by 6 bases, 3 bases remained unmatched.

The chain is built from TRBV6-1 and TRBJ2-1; 8 positions match TRBD2. The V gene's germline CDR1 is MNHNS and CDR2 SASEGT. The V segment lost 8 bases and the J segment 0 bases; nucleotides outside the gene matches: 3. This CDR3 comprises 14 residues. The CDR3 DNA reads TGTGCCAGCGGCACTAGCGGCTCCTACAATGAGCAGTTCTTC. It translates to CASGTSGSYNEQFF.